This passage covers 26 T cell receptor beta chains from one sample sequenced in a study of spatial heterogeneity in lung cancer (dated by TCRdb to about 2019). The sample's time point label is to be understood as: sample taken at primary tumor resection. Whole RNA extracted from tumor and nontumor lung tissue, or from cryopreserved PBMC samples, was used for TCR sequencing without cell sorting. Libraries came from 5' RACE. This sample was sequenced with a NextSeq 500. The public sequencing data were trimmed at Q25 with fastp and processed into clonotypes with MiXCR by TCRdb, which kept only in-frame beta chains. Rows with a matching CDR3 protein are joined into one entry that keeps the most common DNA and genes. In this sample the table shows about 86,000 distinct CDR3 sequences, roughly 12% of which occur a single time. 4.6% of the sample lies in the top ten. The source material was PBMCs, sampled at surgery. These receptor sequences come from a male donor with early-stage non-small cell lung cancer.

The V and J genes are TRBV4-2 and TRBJ1-2; D is undetermined. The CDR3 covers 14 residues. Germline CDR1 LGHNA, CDR2 YNFKEQ. V lost 1 base to trimming and J lost 8 bases, with 14 bases between them. The chain's CDR3 is CASSQGEGIGGYTF. CDR3 in DNA: TGTGCCAGCAGCCAAGGGGAGGGAATCGGCGGCTACACCTTC.

This clonotype was counted a few times. This chain joins TRBV20-1 and TRBJ2-6; D gene uncertain. The CDR3 loop spans 13 amino acids. Germline V gives CDR1 DFQATT, CDR2 SNEGSKA (reference sequence). V lost 6 bases, J lost 3 bases, and 9 bases lay in between. The CDR3 loop is CSALQSGANVLTF. For the CDR3, the DNA is TGCAGTGCCCTCCAGAGTGGGGCCAACGTCCTGACTTTC.

The chain recombines TRBV3-1 with TRBJ2-7, with 10 bases fitting TRBD2. Germline V gene sequence: CDR1 LGHDT, CDR2 YNNKEL (reference sequence). This CDR3 spans 15 amino acids. With 4 bases clipped from V and 1 base from J, the junction kept 4 bases outside the gene matches. For the CDR3, the DNA is TGTGCCAGCAGCCCCCTAGCGGGGGTATCCTACGAGCAGTACTTC. Translated, it gives CASSPLAGVSYEQYF.

This clonotype was counted only a few times. The chain combines TRBV6-2 or TRBV6-3 with TRBJ2-5, with D uncertain. Germline CDR1 and CDR2: MNHEY and SVGEGT. Trimming stripped 4 bases from V and 2 bases from J, with 5 bases between. The CDR3 sequence is 12 residues long. CDR3 sequence (DNA): TGTGCCAGCAGTTCCTTACAAGAGACCCAGTACTTC. Translated: CASSSLQETQYF.

This clonotype showed up many times. The chain joins TRBV12-3 or TRBV12-4 to TRBJ1-4, with a possible D match to TRBD1 (6 bases). The CDR3 loop spans 18 amino acids. V dropped 0 bases and J dropped 2 bases, with 16 bases sitting between them. For the CDR3, the DNA is TGTGCCAGCAGTTTAGCGCTGGGGGGGCAGAAGACTAATGAAAAACTGTTTTTT. Protein product: CASSLALGGQKTNEKLFF.

In the case of this clonotype: This clone may be a read error of a much larger clone one base away. The chain uses TRBV20-1 and TRBJ2-7; weak D call: TRBD1 (6 bases). This CDR3 comprises 15 residues. Germline CDR1 reads DFQATT; CDR2 reads SNEGSKA (reference sequence). This CDR3 is CSARVGQGRGYEHYF. The DNA of the CDR3 is TGCAGTGCTAGAGTGGGGCAGGGGCGCGGGTACGAGCATTACTTC.

This clonotype was seen a few times. The chain joins TRBV6-2 or TRBV6-3 to TRBJ2-3; perhaps TRBD2 as D (5 bases). The germline V gene encodes CDR1 MNHEY and CDR2 SVGEGT. V was shortened by 4 bases and J by 3 bases, with 14 bases between the two germline ends. CDR3 length: 15 amino acids. Here the CDR3 reads CASSSVSGRTDTQYF. For the CDR3, the DNA is TGTGCCAGCAGTTCGGTAAGCGGCCGAACAGATACGCAGTATTTT.

Ten or more counts support this clonotype. The chain employs TRBV7-9 and TRBJ1-1; tentatively, D is TRBD1 (5 bases). V lost 2 bases, J lost 1 base, and 17 bases lay in between. In germline, CDR1 is SEHNR, CDR2 FQNEAQ (reference sequence). This CDR3 has 17 residues. The CDR3 DNA follows: TGTGCCAGCAGCTTAAAGGTTTGGGGCGAACCGAACACTGAAGCTTTCTTT. Amino acids: CASSLKVWGEPNTEAFF.

This rearrangement joins TRBV5-4 to TRBJ2-2; 9 nucleotides match TRBD1. Germline V lookup: CDR1 SGHNT, CDR2 YYREEE (reference sequence). The CDR3 has 17 residues. With 4 bases clipped from V and 4 bases from J, the junction kept 11 bases outside the gene matches. The CDR3 region is CASSPTGQGSVTGELFF. CDR3 nucleotides: TGTGCCAGCAGCCCAACAGGACAGGGGTCGGTCACCGGGGAGCTGTTTTTT. Drawing the rest from reference TRBV5-4 and TRBJ2-2, the complete variable domain is ETGVTQSPTHLIKTRGQQVTLRCSSQSGHNTVSWYQQALGQGPQFIFQYYREEENGRGNFPPRFSGLQFPNYSSELNVNALELDDSALYLCASSPTGQGSVTGELFFGEGSRLTVL.

This clonotype was observed a handful of times. V is TRBV15 and J is TRBJ2-1; TRBD2 is a possible D gene (6 bases). The CDR3 covers 15 residues. Germline V gene sequence: CDR1 LNHNV, CDR2 YYDKDF (reference sequence). Trimming removed 1 base at V and 6 bases at J, with 13 bases between. The CDR3 region is CATSRGHSGGNEQFF. CDR3 DNA sequence: TGTGCCACCAGCAGAGGACATAGCGGTGGCAATGAGCAGTTCTTC.

This clonotype was recorded a few times. The V gene is TRBV20-1, the J gene TRBJ2-3; 14 nucleotides line up with TRBD2. V was pared by 5 bases and J by 2 bases, with 9 bases of the junction left unmatched. Germline CDR1 reads DFQATT; CDR2 reads SNEGSKA (reference sequence). CDR3 length equals 17 residues. CDR3 DNA sequence: TGCAGTGCTCAAGGACTAGCGGGGGGCCCGACCACAGATACGCAGTATTTT. Amino acids: CSAQGLAGGPTTDTQYF.

J is TRBJ2-5 and V is TRBV7-9; 10 nucleotides match TRBD2. This CDR3 spans 15 amino acids. With 5 bases clipped from V and 3 bases from J, the junction kept 6 bases outside the gene matches. Per the germline V gene, CDR1 is SEHNR and CDR2 is FQNEAQ (reference sequence). CDR3 sequence reads: CASSRPLAGKETQYF. The CDR3 region has the DNA TGTGCCAGCAGCCGCCCACTAGCGGGGAAAGAGACCCAGTACTTC.

In this sample, this clonotype turned up a few times. This sequence joins TRBV18 and TRBJ1-1; no definite D call. Germline V gene data show CDR1 as KGHSH and CDR2 as LQKENI. CDR3 length: 14 residues. V was cut by 3 bases and J by 2 bases, with 10 bases left in between. The CDR3 is CASSPGQYNTEAFF. DNA for the CDR3: TGTGCCAGCTCACCTGGCCAGTACAACACTGAAGCTTTCTTT.

This clonotype has a count of ten or more. The V call is TRBV25-1, the J call TRBJ2-2; D not certain. The CDR3 is 13 residues long. The germline V gene encodes CDR1 MGHDK and CDR2 SYGVNS. V lost 5 bases to trimming and J lost 6 bases, with 10 bases between them. The CDR3 bases are TGTGCCAGCAGTTTTAGGTCCTCCGGGGAGCTGTTTTTT. Translated: CASSFRSSGELFF.

This clonotype was seen at least ten times. This chain links TRBV5-1 with TRBJ2-1; TRBD2 might be the D (5 bases). This CDR3 spans 14 amino acids. The germline gives CDR1 SGHRS, CDR2 YFSETQ. Trimming took off 0 bases at V and 5 bases at J, with 9 bases between the two ends. DNA for the CDR3: TGCGCCAGCAGCTTGGATCCGGGGAACAATGAGCAGTTCTTC. Translating it yields CASSLDPGNNEQFF.

The chain joins TRBV18 to TRBJ2-5, with D possibly matching TRBD2 (5 bases). The CDR3 length is 13 residues. The germline gives CDR1 KGHSH, CDR2 LQKENI. V lost 3 bases and J lost 3, with 8 bases in between. The DNA of the CDR3 is TGTGCCAGCTCACCCGGACTGGAAGAGACCCAGTACTTC. Its protein is CASSPGLEETQYF.

This clonotype was recorded at least ten times. The CDR3 DNA follows: TGCGCCAGCAGCTTGGGCGGCACCTACGAGCAGTACTTC. Its translation is CASSLGGTYEQYF. The J gene is TRBJ2-7, the V gene TRBV5-1; D gene unclear. This CDR3 has 13 amino acids. Trimming cost V 0 bases and J 2 bases, with 6 bases left between them. The germline CDR1 and CDR2 sequences are SGHRS and YFSETQ.

In its sample, this clonotype was seen many times. The rearrangement links TRBV7-9 to TRBJ2-7; TRBD2 matches at 8 bases. V lost 3 bases to trimming and J lost 5 bases; unmatched junction nucleotides: 9. The CDR3 runs to 15 residues. Germline-derived CDR1 and CDR2 are SEHNR and FQNEAQ (reference sequence). The CDR3, as DNA: TGTGCCAGCAGCTTGGCGAGCGGGAGTACCAACGAGCAGTACTTC. Translation: CASSLASGSTNEQYF.

This clonotype was counted only a few times. The chain combines TRBV7-9 with TRBJ1-1; D is unresolved. The CDR3 length is 14 residues. CDR1 and CDR2 from the germline V gene are SEHNR and FQNEAQ (reference sequence). With 1 base removed from V and 5 bases from J, the gap between germline ends came to 11 bases. The CDR3, as DNA: TGTGCCAGCAGCTTAGGGGGTTTTGCGACTGAAGCTTTCTTT. It yields the protein CASSLGGFATEAFF.

The chain recombines TRBV3-1 with TRBJ1-4, with D possibly matching TRBD1 (6 bases). The germline V and J ends were trimmed by 1 base and 4 bases, with 16 bases remaining between them. In germline, CDR1 is LGHDT, CDR2 YNNKEL (reference sequence). The CDR3 consists of 17 residues. Here the CDR3 DNA reads TGTGCCAGCAGCCAAGGTACAGGGCGGCGCGGTAATGAAAAACTGTTTTTT. It is translated as CASSQGTGRRGNEKLFF.

The CDR3: CASSPEEGLSNTEAFF. DNA for the CDR3: TGCGCCAGCAGCCCCGAAGAGGGCCTCTCGAACACTGAAGCTTTCTTT. This chain links TRBV5-1 with TRBJ1-1; D not resolved. V was pared by 4 bases and J by 1 base, with 17 bases between. There are 16 residues in the CDR3. Germline CDR1 and CDR2: SGHRS and YFSETQ.

This sequence joins TRBV10-3 and TRBJ2-7; no reliable D call. From germline, CDR1 is ENHRY and CDR2 SYGVKD. The V end was cut by 2 bases, the J end by 0 bases, with 2 bases between. This CDR3 region has 12 residues. As DNA, the CDR3 is TGTGCCATCAGTGAGGCCTCCTACGAGCAGTACTTC. This encodes CAISEASYEQYF.

The rearrangement uses TRBV4-1 and TRBJ2-1, with 8 nucleotides matching TRBD2. With V trimmed by 2 bases and J by 2 bases, 2 bases remained unmatched. CDR1 is MGHRA, CDR2 YSYEKL, per germline. This CDR3 is built from 15 residues. DNA of the CDR3: TGCGCCAGCAGCCAACGGGGGGGAACCTACAATGAGCAGTTCTTC. It codes for CASSQRGGTYNEQFF.

The rearrangement joins TRBV29-1 to TRBJ2-2, with TRBD2 matching over 8 bases. With 4 bases clipped from V and 5 bases from J, the junction kept 9 bases outside the gene matches. The CDR3 is 15 amino acids. Germline V CDR1 and CDR2: SQVTM, ANQGSEA. This chain's CDR3 is CSVGSSGGGTGELFF. CDR3 DNA sequence: TGCAGCGTTGGGTCCAGCGGGGGAGGTACCGGGGAGCTGTTTTTT.

The CDR3 is CASSLDPGRKLFF. The CDR3 coding sequence is TGTGCCAGCAGCTTAGATCCGGGGCGTAAACTGTTTTTT. The V and J genes are TRBV7-8 and TRBJ1-4; D may be TRBD1 (5 bases). CDR1 and CDR2 from the germline V gene are SGHVS and FQNEAQ. Trimming pared 1 base from V and 11 bases from J, leaving 11 bases between. The CDR3 contains 13 residues. Full variable domain (outside the CDR3, taken from reference TRBV7-8 and TRBJ1-4): GAGVSQSPRYKVAKRGQDVALRCDPISGHVSLFWYQQALGQGPEFLTYFQNEAQLDKSGLPSDRFFAERPEGSVSTLKIQRTQQEDSAVYLCASSLDPGRKLFFGSGTQLSVL.

V usage is TRBV7-9 and J usage is TRBJ2-2; TRBD1 is a possible D gene (6 bases). The germline CDR1 and CDR2 sequences are SEHNR and FQNEAQ (reference sequence). This CDR3 has 12 amino acids. V lost 10 bases and J lost 2, with 8 bases in between. The CDR3 DNA follows: TGTGCCAACAGGGTAAACACCGGGGAGCTGTTTTTT. It is translated as CANRVNTGELFF.